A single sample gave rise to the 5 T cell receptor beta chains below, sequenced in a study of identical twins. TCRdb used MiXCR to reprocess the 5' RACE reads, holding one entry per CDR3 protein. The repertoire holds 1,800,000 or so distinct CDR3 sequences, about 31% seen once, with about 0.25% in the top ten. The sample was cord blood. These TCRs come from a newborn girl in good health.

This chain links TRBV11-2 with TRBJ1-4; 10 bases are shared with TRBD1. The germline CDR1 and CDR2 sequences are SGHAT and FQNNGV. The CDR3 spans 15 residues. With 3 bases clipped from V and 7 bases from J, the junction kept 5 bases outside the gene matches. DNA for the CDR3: TGTGCCAGCAGCTTTTCGGGACAGGGGTTTGAAAAACTGTTTTTT. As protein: CASSFSGQGFEKLFF.

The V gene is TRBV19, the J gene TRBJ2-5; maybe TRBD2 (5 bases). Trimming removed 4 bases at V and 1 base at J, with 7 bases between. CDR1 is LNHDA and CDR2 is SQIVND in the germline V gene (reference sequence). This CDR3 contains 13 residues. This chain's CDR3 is CASSKDFQETQYF. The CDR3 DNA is TGTGCCAGTAGTAAGGACTTCCAAGAGACCCAGTACTTC.

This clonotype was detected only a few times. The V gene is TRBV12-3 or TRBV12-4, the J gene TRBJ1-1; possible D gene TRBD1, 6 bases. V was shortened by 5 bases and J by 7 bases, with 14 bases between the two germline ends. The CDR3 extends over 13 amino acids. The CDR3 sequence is CASSTTGSGEAFF. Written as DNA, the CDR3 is TGTGCCAGCAGTACCACAGGGTCTGGTGAAGCTTTCTTT.

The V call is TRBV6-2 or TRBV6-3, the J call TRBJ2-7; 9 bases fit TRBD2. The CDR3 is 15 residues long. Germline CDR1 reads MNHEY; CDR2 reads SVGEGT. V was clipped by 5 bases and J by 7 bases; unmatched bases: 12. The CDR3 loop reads CASSPGTSPYNEQYF. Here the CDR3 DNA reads TGTGCCAGCAGTCCCGGGACTAGCCCTTACAATGAGCAGTACTTC.

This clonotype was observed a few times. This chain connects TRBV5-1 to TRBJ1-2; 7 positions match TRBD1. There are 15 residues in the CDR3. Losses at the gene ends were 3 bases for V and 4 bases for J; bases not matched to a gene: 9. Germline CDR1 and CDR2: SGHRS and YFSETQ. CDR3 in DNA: TGCGCCAGCAGCTACGGACAGGAGCGTTTCTATGGCTACACCTTC. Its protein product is CASSYGQERFYGYTF.